This T cell receptor beta chain was observed in a study of metastatic and nonmetastatic thyroid tumors. Study overall: The comparison covered peripheral blood and tumor or nodule tissue in malignant and benign thyroid patients. Broader study findings: The reported finding was significantly higher TCR beta diversity in malignant thyroid tumors relative to benign nodules, in blood and tumor.

Looked up from germline, CDR1 is MDHEN and CDR2 is SYDVKM. Deletions cut 2 bases from V and 5 bases from J, with 7 bases between. This CDR3 has 14 residues. No treatment had been given to any patient before thyroid surgery. With regard to this clone: The antigen is undetermined.

In the original analysis: Variation in CDR3 across clinicopathological groups served as the basis for constructing a distant-metastasis classifier in papillary thyroid cancer. TCRdb re-called the PCR reads with MiXCR. The V and J calls were determined by TCRdb, not by the authors. The data show about 11,000 clones, with roughly 38% seen just once and 16% held by the top ten. The chain couples TRBV28 to TRBJ1-6; D is undetermined. The receptor's source is a female donor with papillary thyroid cancer or a benign thyroid nodule (not recorded which). Some clones in this sample may be carry-over from other donors' samples. The sequenced material came from tumor tissue. CDR3 region: CASSLTGNNSPLHF. CDR3 nucleotides: TGTGCCAGCAGTTTAACTGGGAATAATTCACCCCTCCACTTT.